One TCR beta chain is described in this entry. The CDR3 consists of 13 residues. V was pared by 4 bases and J by 5 bases, with 11 bases between. CDR1 is MGHDK and CDR2 is SYGVNS in the germline V gene. The method was immunoSEQ multiplex PCR; TCRdb's version includes in-frame clones alone and lacks a portion of them. The sample holds about 4,900 clones, under 90% seen once. The data were obtained in a study of blood T cell repertoires in COVID-19. Specimen: peripheral blood. The sequence derives from a human donor in a cohort sampled during active COVID-19. The J gene is TRBJ1-1, the V gene TRBV25-1, with D possibly matching TRBD1 (6 bases). This CDR3 reads CASSGAGTTEAFF. The CDR3 coding sequence is TGTGCCAGCAGTGGAGCCGGGACAACTGAAGCTTTCTTT.